This passage covers 10 T cell receptor beta chains from one sample sequenced in a study of CD8+ T cells in alopecia areata. The treatment here: oral pan-JAK inhibitor, 5-10 mg twice daily. Extracted from the samples, RNA was reverse transcribed into cDNA to serve as the sequencing template. Data came from immunoSEQ multiplex PCR; TCRdb stores just in-frame clones and leaves some out. The sample holds over 250,000 clones, over 45% seen once. Sequenced material: CD4+ T cells sorted from blood, taken at approximately week 51, from a patient treated with tofacitinib. These receptor sequences come from a human donor with alopecia areata.

CDR3 DNA: TGCAGCGTTGGAGGGTCTCGCACAGATACGCAGTATTTT. This translates into CSVGGSRTDTQYF. The chain uses TRBV29-1 and TRBJ2-3; maybe TRBD2 (5 bases). Germline CDR1 and CDR2: SQVTM and ANQGSEA. The length of the CDR3 is 13 residues. The V end lost 4 bases, the J end lost 1 base, and 9 bases lay between the germline ends.

V gene TRBV30 combines with J gene TRBJ1-1; no firm D call. Trimming stripped 5 bases from V and 2 bases from J, with 6 bases between. This CDR3 has 11 residues. CDR1 GTSNPN and CDR2 SVGIG come from the germline V gene (reference sequence). CDR3 coding DNA: TGTGCCTGGGACCAAAACACTGAAGCTTTCTTT. Its protein product is CAWDQNTEAFF. The full variable domain, with the rest looked up from reference TRBV30 and TRBJ1-1, is SQTIHQWPATLVQPVGSPLSLECTVEGTSNPNLYWYRQAAGRGLQLLFYSVGIGQISSEVPQNLSASRPQDRQFILSSKKLLLSDSGFYLCAWDQNTEAFFGQGTRLTVV.

The chain recombines TRBV5-6 with TRBJ1-6; D call uncertain. CDR3 length: 17 amino acids. Trimming stripped 0 bases from V and 0 bases from J, with 10 bases between. CDR1 is SGHDT, CDR2 YYEEEE, per germline. The CDR3 bases are TGTGCCAGCAGCTTGGCCGTAGTGGGCTCCTATAATTCACCCCTCCACTTT. It codes for CASSLAVVGSYNSPLHF.

This clone has ten or more counts. This sequence joins TRBV4-1 and TRBJ1-2, with D perhaps matching TRBD1 (5 bases). Germline-derived CDR1 and CDR2 are MGHRA and YSYEKL. V was trimmed by 2 bases and J by 2 bases, leaving 15 bases between them. The CDR3 has 16 amino acids. In DNA, the CDR3 is TGCGCCAGCAGCCAAACTCCGGGACGGACGAACTATGGCTACACCTTC. Its translation is CASSQTPGRTNYGYTF.

The CDR3 sequence is CASRPLRQTGDYEQYF. CDR3 bases: TGCGCCAGCAGACCTCTCAGGCAGACAGGGGACTACGAGCAGTACTTC. The rearrangement uses TRBV23-1 and TRBJ2-7; 8 bases map to TRBD1. TRBV23-1 is an open reading frame, and its role is uncertain. This CDR3 region has 16 residues. Germline trimming cut 6 bases from V and 3 bases from J; bases unmatched to any gene: 13.

This clone was counted a few times. The V call is TRBV29-1, the J call TRBJ2-5; TRBD2 aligns across 10 bases. There are 14 residues in the CDR3. With 7 bases clipped from V and 2 bases from J, the junction kept 7 bases outside the gene matches. Germline V CDR1 and CDR2: SQVTM, ANQGSEA. The CDR3 loop is CSAEGTSEQETQYF. CDR3 in DNA: TGCAGCGCCGAGGGGACTAGCGAACAAGAGACCCAGTACTTC.

V is TRBV4-1 and J is TRBJ2-1; TRBD2 is a possible D gene (6 bases). The CDR3 is 13 residues long. The germline gives CDR1 MGHRA, CDR2 YSYEKL. Between the trimmed V and J ends, which lost 0 bases and 12 bases, there was a span of 12 bases. The CDR3 nucleotides are TGCGCCAGCAGCCAAGATCTCGGGGGTGGGCAGTTCTTC. Its protein product is CASSQDLGGGQFF.

The chain employs TRBV27 and TRBJ2-7, with unresolved D. The V and J ends lost 3 bases and 2 bases respectively, with 8 bases between them. The CDR3 consists of 13 residues. Germline CDR1 MNHEY, CDR2 SMNVEV (reference sequence). This CDR3 reads CASSFGLTYEQYF. CDR3 sequence (DNA): TGTGCCAGCAGTTTTGGCCTCACCTACGAGCAGTACTTC.

V and J are TRBV9 and TRBJ2-3; maybe TRBD1 (6 bases). From germline, CDR1 is SGDLS and CDR2 YYNGEE. CDR3 size: 15 residues. V lost 3 bases, J lost 5 bases, and 16 bases lay in between. The CDR3: CASSGPRTVKDTQYF. The DNA for the CDR3 is TGTGCCAGCAGCGGCCCCCGGACAGTAAAAGATACGCAGTATTTT.

The chain uses TRBV6-5 and TRBJ2-7; possibly TRBD1 for D (5 bases). The CDR3 covers 14 residues. CDR1 MNHEY and CDR2 SVGAGI come from the germline V gene. V lost 11 bases, J lost 2 bases, and 19 bases lay in between. The CDR3 loop is CAVGVDGDPYEQYF. The CDR3, as DNA: TGTGCCGTAGGGGTAGACGGAGACCCCTACGAGCAGTACTTC.